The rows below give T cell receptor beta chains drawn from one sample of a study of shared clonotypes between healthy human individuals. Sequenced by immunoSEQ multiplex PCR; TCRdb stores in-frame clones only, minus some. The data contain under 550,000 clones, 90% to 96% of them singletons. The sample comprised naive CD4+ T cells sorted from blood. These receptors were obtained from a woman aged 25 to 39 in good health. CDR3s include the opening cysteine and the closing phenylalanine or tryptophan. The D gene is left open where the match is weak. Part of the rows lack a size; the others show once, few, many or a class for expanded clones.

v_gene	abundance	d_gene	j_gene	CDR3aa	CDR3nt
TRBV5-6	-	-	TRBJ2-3	CASSAAADTQYF	TGTGCCAGCAGCGCCGCAGCAGATACGCAGTATTTT
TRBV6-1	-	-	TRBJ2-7	CASSDWGVGYEQYF	TGTGCCAGCAGTGATTGGGGAGTGGGGTACGAGCAGTACTTC
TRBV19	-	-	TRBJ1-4	CASSIVNTNEKLFF	TGTGCCAGTAGTATAGTGAACACTAATGAAAAACTGTTTTTT
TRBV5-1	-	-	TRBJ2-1	CASSSMDSYNEQFF	TGCGCCAGCAGCTCCATGGACTCCTACAATGAGCAGTTCTTC
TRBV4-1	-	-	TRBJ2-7	CASSDMIARAGEQYF	TGCGCCAGCAGCGACATGATTGCCAGGGCGGGAGAGCAGTACTTC
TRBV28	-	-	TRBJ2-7	CASSLKGRYEQYF	TGTGCCAGCAGTTTAAAGGGACGCTACGAGCAGTACTTC
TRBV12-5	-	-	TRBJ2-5	CASGLGEGEETQYF	TGTGCTAGTGGTTTGGGAGAGGGGGAAGAGACCCAGTACTTC
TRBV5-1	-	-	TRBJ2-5	CASNRDTQETQYF	TGCGCCAGCAACAGGGACACACAAGAGACCCAGTACTTC
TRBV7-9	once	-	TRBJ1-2	CASSLLGGSYGYTF	TGTGCCAGCAGCTTACTGGGGGGTTCCTATGGCTACACCTTC
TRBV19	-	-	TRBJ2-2	CASMWGNTGELFF	TGTGCCAGCATGTGGGGGAACACCGGGGAGCTGTTTTTT
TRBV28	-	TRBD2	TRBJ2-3	CASGWGGTDTQYF	TGTGCCAGCGGTTGGGGGGGGACAGATACGCAGTATTTT
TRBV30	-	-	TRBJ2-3	CAWSLADTQYF	TGTGCCTGGAGCTTAGCAGATACGCAGTATTTT
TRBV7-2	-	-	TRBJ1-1	CASSLDGGGGTEAFF	TGTGCCAGCAGCTTAGATGGGGGAGGTGGCACTGAAGCTTTCTTT
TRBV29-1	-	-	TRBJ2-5	CSAGLTIPVETQYF	TGCAGCGCTGGGCTCACAATCCCGGTGGAGACCCAGTACTTC
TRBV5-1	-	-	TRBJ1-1	CASSLVGGGDTEAFF	TGCGCCAGCAGCTTGGTAGGGGGAGGTGACACTGAAGCTTTCTTT
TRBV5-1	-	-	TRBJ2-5	CASSLGRTDLETQYF	TGCGCCAGCAGCTTGGGACGGACGGATCTGGAGACCCAGTACTTC
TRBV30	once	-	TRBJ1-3	CAWSPTLSGNTIYF	TGTGCCTGGAGTCCGACCCTCTCTGGAAACACCATATATTTT
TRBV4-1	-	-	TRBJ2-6	CASSQVGRGASGANVLTF	TGCGCCAGCAGCCAAGTCGGCAGGGGAGCCTCTGGGGCCAACGTCCTGACTTTC
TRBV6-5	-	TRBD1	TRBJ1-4	CASSYSLQGAGEKLFF	TGTGCCAGCAGTTACTCCCTACAGGGGGCGGGAGAAAAACTGTTTTTT
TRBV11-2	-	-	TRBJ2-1	CVSSKTDFRRSYNEQFF	TGTGTCAGCAGTAAAACGGACTTCCGGCGTTCCTACAATGAGCAGTTCTTC
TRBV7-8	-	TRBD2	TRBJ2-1	CASSWGLAQPGEQFF	TGTGCCAGCAGCTGGGGACTAGCGCAGCCGGGGGAGCAGTTCTTC
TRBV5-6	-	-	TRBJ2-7	CASSLGWRPSPYEQYF	TGTGCCAGCAGCTTGGGGTGGCGGCCCTCCCCCTACGAGCAGTACTTC
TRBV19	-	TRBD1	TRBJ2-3	CASSPSSGTGSGDTQYF	TGTGCCAGTAGTCCGTCATCCGGGACAGGGTCGGGGGATACGCAGTATTTT
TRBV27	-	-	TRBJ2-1	CASRERASYNEQFF	TGTGCCAGCAGGGAGAGAGCCTCCTACAATGAGCAGTTCTTC
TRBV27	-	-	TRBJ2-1	CASSSQKTGPPYNEQFF	TGTGCCAGCAGTTCCCAAAAGACAGGACCTCCGTACAATGAGCAGTTCTTC
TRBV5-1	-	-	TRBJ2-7	CASSLAGQTSYEQYF	TGCGCCAGCAGCTTGGCCGGACAGACCTCCTACGAGCAGTACTTC
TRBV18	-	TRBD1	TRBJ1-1	CASSVSIQGLGTEAFF	TGTGCCAGCTCTGTTAGTATACAGGGGCTAGGCACTGAAGCTTTCTTT
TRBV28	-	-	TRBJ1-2	CASSTASSYGYTF	TGTGCCAGCAGTACAGCTTCGTCCTATGGCTACACCTTC
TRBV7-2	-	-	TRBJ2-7	CASSWYYEQYF	TGTGCCAGCAGCTGGTATTACGAGCAGTACTTC
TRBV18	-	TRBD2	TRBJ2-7	CASSSGTSEIYEQYF	TGTGCCAGCTCAAGTGGGACTAGCGAGATCTACGAGCAGTACTTC
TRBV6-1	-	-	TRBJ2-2	CASSEIRAGRTGELFF	TGTGCCAGCAGTGAAATCCGGGCGGGAAGGACCGGGGAGCTGTTTTTT
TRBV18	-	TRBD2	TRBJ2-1	CASSPPGLAGSNEQFF	TGTGCCAGCTCACCACCAGGGCTAGCGGGGAGCAATGAGCAGTTCTTC
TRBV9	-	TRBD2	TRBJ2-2	CASSVQASGNTGELFF	TGTGCCAGCAGCGTACAGGCTAGCGGAAACACCGGGGAGCTGTTTTTT
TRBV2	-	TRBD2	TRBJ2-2	CASSGLAGLGELFF	TGTGCCAGCAGTGGACTAGCGGGACTCGGGGAGCTGTTTTTT
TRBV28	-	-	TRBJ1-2	CASSFGVSGYTF	TGTGCCAGCAGTTTTGGGGTATCTGGCTACACCTTC
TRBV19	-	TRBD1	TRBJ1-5	CASSILGQGSNQPQHF	TGTGCCAGTAGTATACTGGGACAGGGGAGCAATCAGCCCCAGCATTTT
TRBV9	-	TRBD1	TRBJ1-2	CASSGWTGGIFYGYTF	TGTGCCAGCAGCGGATGGACAGGGGGAATTTTCTATGGCTACACCTTC
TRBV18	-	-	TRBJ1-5	CASSPPSGNQPQHF	TGTGCCAGCTCACCACCTTCGGGGAACCAGCCCCAGCATTTT
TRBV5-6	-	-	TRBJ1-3	CASSFFRGAGNTIYF	TGTGCCAGCAGCTTTTTCCGTGGGGCTGGAAACACCATATATTTT
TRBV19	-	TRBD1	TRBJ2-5	CASSIAWDRVETQYF	TGTGCCAGTAGTATAGCTTGGGACAGGGTGGAGACCCAGTACTTC
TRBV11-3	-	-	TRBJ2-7	CASSPSVSSRSYEQYF	TGTGCCAGCAGCCCGAGTGTGTCGTCGCGTTCCTACGAGCAGTACTTC
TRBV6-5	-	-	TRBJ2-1	CASSAPPSYNEQFF	TGTGCCAGCAGTGCCCCACCCTCCTACAATGAGCAGTTCTTC
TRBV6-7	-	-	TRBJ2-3	CASSYSITKRSDTQYF	TGTGCCAGCAGTTACTCGATCACCAAGAGGTCGGATACGCAGTATTTT
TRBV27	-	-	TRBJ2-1	CASSSGPYGGASFGYNEQFF	TGTGCCAGCAGTTCCGGACCCTATGGGGGAGCGTCTTTTGGATACAATGAGCAGTTCTTC
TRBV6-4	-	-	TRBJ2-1	CASSRGPESTEQFF	TGTGCCAGCAGCCGGGGCCCCGAGTCCACTGAGCAGTTCTTC
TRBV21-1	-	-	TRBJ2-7	CASSKDRQGAISGKNEQYF	TGTGCCAGCAGCAAAGATAGACAGGGGGCCATTAGCGGGAAGAACGAGCAGTACTTC
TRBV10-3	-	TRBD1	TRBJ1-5	CAISRGPTEPQHF	TGTGCCATCAGCAGGGGGCCTACGGAGCCCCAGCATTTT
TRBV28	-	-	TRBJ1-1	CASSARDRAFF	TGTGCCAGCAGCGCACGCGATCGGGCTTTCTTT
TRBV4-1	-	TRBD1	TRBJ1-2	CASSPQEGAYYGYTF	TGCGCCAGCAGCCCTCAGGAGGGGGCGTACTATGGCTACACCTTC